The rows below give T cell receptor beta chains drawn from one sample of a study of cytomegalovirus exposure and HLA in healthy donors. Data came from immunoSEQ multiplex PCR; TCRdb stores just in-frame clones and leaves some out. The table shows around 200,000 clones, with around 82% occurring only once. The sequenced sample consisted of PBMCs. These receptors all stem from a woman in her late teens or twenties in good health and CMV-seropositive. The CDR3 runs from the conserved cysteine through the conserved F or W. Fields, in order: clone size, D gene, V gene, J gene, CDR3 protein, CDR3 DNA. A D gene is named only where the DNA matches it firmly. A clone size is listed for some rows: how often the clone was seen (once, few, many), or a class if it is expanded.

>NA|NA|TRBV13|TRBJ1-6
CASSFLAGNSPLHF
TGTGCCAGCAGCTTTTTGGCAGGGAATTCACCCCTCCACTTT
>NA|TRBD1|TRBV7-9|TRBJ1-2
CASSPDRAVGGYTF
TGTGCCAGCAGCCCCGACAGGGCCGTGGGGGGCTACACCTTC
>once|TRBD1|TRBV6-6|TRBJ1-4
CASSSPGGQYEKLFF
TGTGCCAGCAGTTCGCCTGGGGGACAGTATGAAAAACTGTTTTTT
>NA|TRBD1|TRBV7-2|TRBJ2-1
CASSRDRGPYNEQFF
TGTGCCAGCAGCCGGGACAGGGGGCCCTACAATGAGCAGTTCTTC
>few|NA|TRBV7-9|TRBJ2-3
CASSLDGRTDTQYF
TGTGCCAGCAGCTTAGACGGTCGCACAGATACGCAGTATTTT
>NA|NA|TRBV6-1|TRBJ2-2
CASSGHSPGELFF
TGTGCCAGCAGCGGACACAGCCCCGGGGAGCTGTTTTTT
>many|NA|TRBV11-2|TRBJ1-2
CASSRVNYGYTF
TGTGCCAGCAGCCGAGTAAACTATGGCTACACCTTC
>NA|NA|TRBV10-2|TRBJ2-2
CASGVRGGYTGELFF
TGCGCCAGCGGGGTGAGGGGGGGTTACACCGGGGAGCTGTTTTTT
>NA|NA|TRBV7-9|TRBJ2-7
CASSPGSLYEQYF
TGTGCCAGCAGCCCGGGATCCCTCTACGAGCAGTACTTC
>NA|NA|TRBV9|TRBJ2-7
CASSPKGNEQYF
TGTGCCAGCAGCCCGAAGGGGAACGAGCAGTACTTC
>few|TRBD1|TRBV5-4|TRBJ2-7
CASSLDAGGREQYF
TGTGCCAGCAGCTTGGACGCAGGGGGCAGGGAGCAGTACTTC
>NA|NA|TRBV15|TRBJ2-5
CATKGNQETQYF
TGTGCCACCAAGGGGAACCAAGAGACCCAGTACTTC
>NA|TRBD2|TRBV2|TRBJ2-1
CASSLRGGLRNEQFF
TGTGCCAGCAGTCTGCGGGGGGGCCTTCGTAATGAGCAGTTCTTC
>NA|NA|TRBV6-5|TRBJ2-3
CASSYWVSAATDTQYF
TGTGCCAGCAGTTACTGGGTATCAGCGGCCACAGATACGCAGTATTTT
>NA|TRBD1|TRBV5-5|TRBJ2-3
CASSPTTGQGRTDTQYF
TGTGCCAGCAGCCCAACTACGGGACAGGGACGCACAGATACGCAGTATTTT
>NA|NA|TRBV5-5|TRBJ2-2
CASSLSGTNTGELFF
TGTGCCAGCAGCTTGTCGGGGACGAACACCGGGGAGCTGTTTTTT
>NA|TRBD2|TRBV18|TRBJ2-3
CASSPSAGGTDTQYF
TGTGCCAGCTCACCTTCAGCGGGGGGCACAGATACGCAGTATTTT
>few|NA|TRBV5-1|TRBJ1-1
CASSLEAGAAFF
TGCGCCAGCAGCTTGGAGGCGGGGGCGGCTTTCTTT
>NA|NA|TRBV4-1|TRBJ1-2
CASSNRPQGNYGYTF
TGCGCCAGCAGCAATCGACCCCAGGGTAACTATGGCTACACCTTC
>once|NA|TRBV2|TRBJ1-6
CASSRGGLYNSPLHF
TGTGCCAGCAGTCGAGGAGGCCTGTATAATTCACCCCTCCACTTT
>NA|NA|TRBV6-1|TRBJ2-1
CASTDTGEQFF
TGTGCCAGCACAGATACAGGGGAGCAGTTCTTC
>NA|TRBD2|TRBV6-4|TRBJ2-1
CASSDSGSGGHNEQFF
TGTGCCAGCAGTGACTCGGGTAGCGGGGGCCATAATGAGCAGTTCTTC
>NA|NA|TRBV10-2|TRBJ2-1
CASIRGGAGMFSYNEQFF
TGCGCCAGCATTAGGGGGGGCGCAGGAATGTTCTCCTACAATGAGCAGTTCTTC
>few|TRBD1|TRBV7-2|TRBJ1-2
CASSLDGQAVTYGYTF
TGTGCCAGCAGCTTAGATGGACAGGCAGTAACCTATGGCTACACCTTC
>once|TRBD2|TRBV27|TRBJ2-1
CASSPSSSGGGPNEQFF
TGTGCCAGCAGTCCCTCATCTAGCGGGGGGGGGCCGAATGAGCAGTTCTTC
>NA|NA|TRBV5-1|TRBJ2-3
CASHLGPTDTQYF
TGCGCCAGTCACCTCGGTCCCACAGATACGCAGTATTTT
>NA|NA|TRBV5-5|TRBJ2-7
CASSFLNQGEQYF
TGTGCCAGCAGCTTCCTTAACCAGGGCGAGCAGTACTTC